This is a list of T cell receptor beta chains from one sample in a study of spatial heterogeneity in lung cancer. TCRdb used MiXCR to reprocess the 5' RACE reads, holding one entry per CDR3 protein. The sample includes approximately 25,000 distinct CDR3 sequences, 5.5% to 7% of them seen just once. The material was PBMCs, obtained at surgery. Source of these receptors: a male donor with early-stage non-small cell lung cancer. The conserved cysteine and the conserved F or W are not part of the CDR3 here.

J: TRBJ2-2
V: TRBV18
CDR3: ASSQNRELNTGELF

J: TRBJ2-1
V: TRBV12-3/TRBV12-4
CDR3: ASSLSSPTYNEQF

J: TRBJ2-1
V: TRBV24-1
CDR3: ATSDGGRTSSYNEQF

J: TRBJ2-6
V: TRBV5-5
CDR3: ASSSIAGASGANVLT

J: TRBJ2-1
V: TRBV12-3/TRBV12-4
CDR3: ASSSPTSGRGNEQF

J: TRBJ2-3
V: TRBV5-1
CDR3: ASSPDTDTQY

J: TRBJ2-3
V: TRBV6-5
CDR3: ASSSGQVVQLDSQY

J: TRBJ1-4
V: TRBV28
CDR3: ASSLGTAPNEKLF

J: TRBJ2-2
V: TRBV5-4
CDR3: ASSSGANPGELF

J: TRBJ1-6
V: TRBV4-1
CDR3: ASSREGSRDNSPLH

J: TRBJ2-7
V: TRBV11-2
CDR3: ASSSQGGEQY

J: TRBJ1-5
V: TRBV4-1
CDR3: ASSHSQGINQPQH

J: TRBJ2-5
V: TRBV20-1
CDR3: SANRGYGETQY

J: TRBJ1-6
V: TRBV5-4
CDR3: ATLDGFYNSPLH

J: TRBJ1-4
V: TRBV5-4
CDR3: ASSWTGSNEKLF

J: TRBJ1-5
V: TRBV30
CDR3: AWSVQGGNQPQH

J: TRBJ2-5
V: TRBV5-1
CDR3: ASRISAGNQETQY

J: TRBJ2-7
V: TRBV4-1
CDR3: ASRAPDGYEQY

J: TRBJ1-4
V: TRBV12-3/TRBV12-4
CDR3: ASSTGTTEEREKLF

J: TRBJ1-1
V: TRBV7-9
CDR3: ASSLLRRGQSEAF

J: TRBJ1-5
V: TRBV7-6
CDR3: ASSLSENQPQH

J: TRBJ2-2
V: TRBV2
CDR3: ASSEVRIGELF

J: TRBJ2-4
V: TRBV10-3
CDR3: AISDSSGGNIQY

J: TRBJ2-3
V: TRBV5-1
CDR3: ASSSPLPGQGPDTQY

J: TRBJ2-3
V: TRBV24-1
CDR3: ATSGGEGVTDTQY

J: TRBJ2-5
V: TRBV7-2
CDR3: ASSLIGGQQETQY

J: TRBJ2-3
V: TRBV7-3
CDR3: ASSDLGLAADTQY

J: TRBJ2-3
V: TRBV11-2
CDR3: ASSQGTKSTDTQY

J: TRBJ2-5
V: TRBV20-1
CDR3: SASPAQTGVQETQY

J: TRBJ2-3
V: TRBV28
CDR3: ASSRRRAAGERDTQY

J: TRBJ1-2
V: TRBV12-3/TRBV12-4
CDR3: ASSFDYYGYT

J: TRBJ2-5
V: TRBV6-6
CDR3: ASRRDSRETQY

J: TRBJ2-1
V: TRBV20-1
CDR3: SASPLAGEYNEQF

J: TRBJ2-3
V: TRBV10-3
CDR3: AISEDREGTQY

J: TRBJ2-3
V: TRBV11-3
CDR3: ASSLERSRGADTQY

J: TRBJ1-1
V: TRBV5-4
CDR3: ASSLDRRARVTEAF

J: TRBJ2-1
V: TRBV30
CDR3: AWGLAGGPDEQF

J: TRBJ2-1
V: TRBV20-1
CDR3: SARDLTSAVYNEQF

J: TRBJ1-3
V: TRBV20-1
CDR3: SARVHGQSSGNTIY

J: TRBJ2-3
V: TRBV9
CDR3: ASSLSGPPVGQY

J: TRBJ2-7
V: TRBV5-1
CDR3: ASSRGGLDDEQY

J: TRBJ2-2
V: TRBV28
CDR3: ASIPSGVNTGELF

J: TRBJ2-7
V: TRBV20-1
CDR3: SARDWNVYEQY

J: TRBJ2-3
V: TRBV19
CDR3: ASGGQGTSPGTQY

J: TRBJ1-6
V: TRBV2
CDR3: ASSGQGDGSPLH